This T cell receptor beta chain was identified during a study of T cell changes during pregnancy in multiple sclerosis. Germline assignment: CDR1 SEHNR and CDR2 FQNEAQ (reference sequence). This CDR3 is built from 11 residues. The V and J ends lost 2 bases and 9 bases respectively, with 5 bases between them. Clones were read by immunoSEQ multiplex PCR, and TCRdb kept only the in-frame ones, dropping some. Of 20,000 to 25,000 clones listed, around 85% are singletons. The chain joins TRBV7-9 to TRBJ2-1; tentative D call: TRBD1 (5 bases). The sample was CD8+ T cells from peripheral blood mononuclear cells, taken before pregnancy. This sequence originates from a female donor with multiple sclerosis, enrolled in a pregnancy study. The CDR3 DNA reads as TGTGCCAGCAGCTTACAGGGTGAGCAGTTCTTC. It encodes CASSLQGEQFF.